This T cell receptor (beta chain) was sequenced during a study of cytomegalovirus exposure and HLA in healthy donors. A multiplex PCR was run with 60 Vbeta primers and 13 Jbeta primers. Libraries were prepared by immunoSEQ multiplex PCR; TCRdb keeps only in-frame clonotypes and omits some of them. The sample records around 150,000 clones, about three quarters being singletons. V was clipped by 5 bases and J by 3 bases; unmatched bases: 10. The CDR3 is 17 amino acids. Germline assignment: CDR1 SGHVS and CDR2 FQNEAQ. This clone was picked up one time. Sequencing input: PBMCs. The J gene is TRBJ2-3, the V gene TRBV7-8; the match to TRBD2 covers 11 bases. The source is a woman between 40 and 50 years old in good health and CMV-seronegative. The CDR3 bases are TGTGCCAGCAGCCCCCGAAGACTAGCGGGGTCAACAGATACGCAGTATTTT. Translating gives CASSPRRLAGSTDTQYF.